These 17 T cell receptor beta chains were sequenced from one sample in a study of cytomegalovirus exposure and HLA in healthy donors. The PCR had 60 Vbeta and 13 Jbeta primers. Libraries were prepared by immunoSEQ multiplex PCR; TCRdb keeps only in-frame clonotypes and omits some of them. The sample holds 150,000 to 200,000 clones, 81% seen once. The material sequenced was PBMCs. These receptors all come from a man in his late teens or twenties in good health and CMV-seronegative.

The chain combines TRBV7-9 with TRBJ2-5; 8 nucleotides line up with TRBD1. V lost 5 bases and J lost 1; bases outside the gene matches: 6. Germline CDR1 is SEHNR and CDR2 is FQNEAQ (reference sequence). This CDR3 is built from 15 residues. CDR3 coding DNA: TGTGCCAGCAGCAAAGGGACAGGACCCCAAGAGACCCAGTACTTC. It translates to CASSKGTGPQETQYF.

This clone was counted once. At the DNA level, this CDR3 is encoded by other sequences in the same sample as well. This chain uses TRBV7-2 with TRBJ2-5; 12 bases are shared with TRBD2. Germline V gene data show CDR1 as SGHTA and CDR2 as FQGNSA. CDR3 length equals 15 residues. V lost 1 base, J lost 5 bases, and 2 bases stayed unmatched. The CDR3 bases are TGTGCCAGCAGCTTAGGCCTAGCGGGGGGGGAGACCCAGTACTTC. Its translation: CASSLGLAGGETQYF. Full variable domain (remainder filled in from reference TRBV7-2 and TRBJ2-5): GAGVSQSPSNKVTEKGKDVELRCDPISGHTALYWYRQSLGQGLEFLIYFQGNSAPDKSGLPSDRFSAERTGGSVSTLTIQRTQQEDSAVYLCASSLGLAGGETQYFGPGTRLLVL.

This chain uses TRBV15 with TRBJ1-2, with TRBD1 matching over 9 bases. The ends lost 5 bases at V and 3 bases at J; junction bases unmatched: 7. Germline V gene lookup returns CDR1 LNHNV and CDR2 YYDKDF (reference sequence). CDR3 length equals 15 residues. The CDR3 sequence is CATSPGQGEDYGYTF. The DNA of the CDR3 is TGTGCCACCAGCCCGGGACAGGGAGAAGACTATGGCTACACCTTC.

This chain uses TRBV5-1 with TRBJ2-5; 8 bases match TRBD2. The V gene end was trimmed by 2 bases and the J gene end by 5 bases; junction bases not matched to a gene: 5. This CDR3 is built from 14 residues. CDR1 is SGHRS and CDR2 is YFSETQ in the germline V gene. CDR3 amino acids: CASSFGGGLETQYF. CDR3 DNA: TGCGCCAGCAGCTTCGGGGGGGGCCTCGAGACCCAGTACTTC. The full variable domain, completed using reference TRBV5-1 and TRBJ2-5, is KAGVTQTPRYLIKTRGQQVTLSCSPISGHRSVSWYQQTPGQGLQFLFEYFSETQRNKGNFPGRFSGRQFSNSRSEMNVSTLELGDSALYLCASSFGGGLETQYFGPGTRLLVL.

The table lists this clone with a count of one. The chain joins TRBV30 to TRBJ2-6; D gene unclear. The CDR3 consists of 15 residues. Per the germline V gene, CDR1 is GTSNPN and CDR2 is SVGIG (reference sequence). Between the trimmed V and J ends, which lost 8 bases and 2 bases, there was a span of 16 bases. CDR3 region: CATKVRSAGANVLTF. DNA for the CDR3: TGTGCCACCAAAGTGCGGAGCGCTGGGGCCAACGTCCTGACTTTC.

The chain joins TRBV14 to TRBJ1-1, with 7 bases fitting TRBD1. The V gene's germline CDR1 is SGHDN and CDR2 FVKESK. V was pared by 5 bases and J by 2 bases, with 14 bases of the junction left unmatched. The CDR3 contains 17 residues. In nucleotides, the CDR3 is TGTGCCAGCAGCTTGGACAGGAGGTATGTGGGAAACACTGAAGCTTTCTTT. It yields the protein CASSLDRRYVGNTEAFF.

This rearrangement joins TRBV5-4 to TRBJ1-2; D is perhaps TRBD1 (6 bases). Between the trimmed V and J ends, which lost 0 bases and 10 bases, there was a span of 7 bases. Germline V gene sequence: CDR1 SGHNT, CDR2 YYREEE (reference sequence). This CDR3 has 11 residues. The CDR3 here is CASSLVGHYTF. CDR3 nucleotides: TGTGCCAGCAGCTTGGTGGGACACTACACCTTC.

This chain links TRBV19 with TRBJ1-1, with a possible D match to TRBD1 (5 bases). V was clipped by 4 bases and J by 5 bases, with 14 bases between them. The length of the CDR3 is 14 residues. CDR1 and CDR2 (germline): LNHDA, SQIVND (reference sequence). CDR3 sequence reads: CASSNQGTWTEAFF. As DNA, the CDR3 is TGTGCCAGTAGTAACCAGGGTACTTGGACTGAAGCTTTCTTT. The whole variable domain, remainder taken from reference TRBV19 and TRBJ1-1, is DGGITQSPKYLFRKEGQNVTLSCEQNLNHDAMYWYRQDPGQGLRLIYYSQIVNDFQKGDIAEGYSVSREKKESFPLTVTSAQKNPTAFYLCASSNQGTWTEAFFGQGTRLTVV.

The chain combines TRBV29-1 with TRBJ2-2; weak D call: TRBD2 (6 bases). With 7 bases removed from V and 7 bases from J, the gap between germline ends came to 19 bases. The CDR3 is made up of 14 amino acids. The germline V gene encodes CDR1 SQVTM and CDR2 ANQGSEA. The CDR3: CSAQKGPRGGELFF. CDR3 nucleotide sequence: TGCAGCGCACAAAAGGGACCGCGGGGCGGGGAGCTGTTTTTT.

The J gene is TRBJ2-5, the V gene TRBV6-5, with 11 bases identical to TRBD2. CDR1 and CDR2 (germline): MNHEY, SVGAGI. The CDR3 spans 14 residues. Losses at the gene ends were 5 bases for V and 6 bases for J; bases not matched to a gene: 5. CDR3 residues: CASSPGLAVQTQYF. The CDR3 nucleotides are TGTGCCAGCAGTCCGGGACTAGCGGTACAGACCCAGTACTTC.

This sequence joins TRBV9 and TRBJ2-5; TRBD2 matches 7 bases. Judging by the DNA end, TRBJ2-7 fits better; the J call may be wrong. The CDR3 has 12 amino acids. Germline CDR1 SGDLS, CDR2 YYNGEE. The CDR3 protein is CASSPGGDEQYF. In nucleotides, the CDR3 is TGTGCCAGCAGTCCGGGGGGTGACGAGCAGTACTTC.

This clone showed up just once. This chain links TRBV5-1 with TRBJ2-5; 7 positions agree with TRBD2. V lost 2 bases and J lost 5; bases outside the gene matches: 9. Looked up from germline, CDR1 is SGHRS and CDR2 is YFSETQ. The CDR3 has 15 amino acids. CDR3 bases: TGCGCCAGCAGCTTCGGGCGGGAGACCCGGGAGACCCAGTACTTC. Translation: CASSFGRETRETQYF. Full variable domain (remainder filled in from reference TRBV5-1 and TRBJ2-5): KAGVTQTPRYLIKTRGQQVTLSCSPISGHRSVSWYQQTPGQGLQFLFEYFSETQRNKGNFPGRFSGRQFSNSRSEMNVSTLELGDSALYLCASSFGRETRETQYFGPGTRLLVL.

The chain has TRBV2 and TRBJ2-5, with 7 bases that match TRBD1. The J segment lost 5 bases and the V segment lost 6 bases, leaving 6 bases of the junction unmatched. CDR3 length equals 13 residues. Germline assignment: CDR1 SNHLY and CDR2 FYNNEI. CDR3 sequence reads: CASSRDSSETQYF. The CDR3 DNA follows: TGTGCCAGCAGCCGGGACAGTTCTGAGACCCAGTACTTC.

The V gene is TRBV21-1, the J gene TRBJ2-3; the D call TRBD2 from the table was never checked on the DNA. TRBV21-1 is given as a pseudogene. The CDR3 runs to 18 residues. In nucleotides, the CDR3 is TGTGCCAGCAGCGGCCTTAAGGGCGGGGGGGCCTTCACAGATACGCAGTATTTT. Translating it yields CASSGLKGGGAFTDTQYF.

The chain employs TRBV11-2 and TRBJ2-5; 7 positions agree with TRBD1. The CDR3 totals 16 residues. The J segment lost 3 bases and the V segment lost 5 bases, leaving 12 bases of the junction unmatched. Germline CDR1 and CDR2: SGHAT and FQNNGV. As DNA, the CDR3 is TGTGCCAGCAGCCCGGACCGGGACAGAAGGAAAGAGACCCAGTACTTC. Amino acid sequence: CASSPDRDRRKETQYF.

The CDR3 DNA reads TGTGCCACCAGCAGAGATAAGGCTAGCGGGGGGTTTGAGACCCAGTACTTC. Translated, it gives CATSRDKASGGFETQYF. This sequence joins TRBV15 and TRBJ2-5, with 11 bases that match TRBD2. The CDR3 loop spans 17 amino acids. V shed 0 bases and J 5 bases; nucleotides not matched to a gene: 8. Germline values: CDR1 LNHNV, CDR2 YYDKDF (reference sequence).

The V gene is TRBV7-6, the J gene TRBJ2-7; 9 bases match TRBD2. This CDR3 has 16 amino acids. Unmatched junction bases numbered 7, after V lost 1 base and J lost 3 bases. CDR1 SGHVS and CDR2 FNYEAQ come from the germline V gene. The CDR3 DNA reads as TGTGCCAGCAGCTTAGGACGGACTAGCGCATACTACGAGCAGTACTTC. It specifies CASSLGRTSAYYEQYF.